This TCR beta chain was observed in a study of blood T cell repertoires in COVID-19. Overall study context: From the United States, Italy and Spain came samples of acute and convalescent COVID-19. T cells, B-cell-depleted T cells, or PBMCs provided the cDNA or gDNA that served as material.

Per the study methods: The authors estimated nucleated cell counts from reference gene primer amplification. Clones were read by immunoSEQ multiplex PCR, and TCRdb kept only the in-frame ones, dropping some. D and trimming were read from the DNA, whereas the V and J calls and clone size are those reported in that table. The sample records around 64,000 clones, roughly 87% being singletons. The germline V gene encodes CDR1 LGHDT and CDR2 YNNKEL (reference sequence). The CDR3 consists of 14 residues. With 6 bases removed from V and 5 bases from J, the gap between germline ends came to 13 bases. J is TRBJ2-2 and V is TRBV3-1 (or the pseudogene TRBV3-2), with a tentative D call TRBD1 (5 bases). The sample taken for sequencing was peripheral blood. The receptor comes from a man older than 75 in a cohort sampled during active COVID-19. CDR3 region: CASRPTGRTGELFF. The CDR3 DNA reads TGTGCCAGCAGACCTACAGGACGGACCGGGGAGCTGTTTTTT.